Listed below are T cell receptor beta chains from one sample, sequenced in a study of T cells after yellow fever vaccination. TCRdb re-analysed the 5' RACE reads in MiXCR, keeping a single row per CDR3 protein. The sample contains 120,000 or so distinct CDR3 sequences, roughly 9% of which appear only once. The sample consisted of CD8+ T cells sorted from PBMCs, taken on the day of the yellow fever booster vaccination. The receptors come from a man aged 18 to 30 who received the YFV17D yellow fever vaccine. CDR3s include the opening cysteine and the closing phenylalanine or tryptophan. Each record gives: clone size, CDR3 length, V gene, J gene, D gene, CDR3 protein, CDR3 DNA. D genes are given only for firm matches. Clone size is stated in some rows and not others, as once, few, many or a class when expanded.

abundance: few; len: 12; v_gene: TRBV9; j_gene: TRBJ2-1; d_gene: -; CDR3aa: CASSVTPYEQFF; CDR3nt: TGTGCCAGCAGCGTAACCCCCTATGAGCAGTTCTTC
abundance: -; len: 12; v_gene: TRBV6-1; j_gene: TRBJ1-2; d_gene: -; CDR3aa: CASIGVQYGYTF; CDR3nt: TGTGCCAGCATAGGGGTGCAATATGGCTACACCTTC
abundance: -; len: 15; v_gene: TRBV2; j_gene: TRBJ2-5; d_gene: TRBD2; CDR3aa: CASAPAGWGRETQYF; CDR3nt: TGTGCCAGCGCCCCAGCGGGGTGGGGGAGGGAGACCCAGTACTTC
abundance: -; len: 12; v_gene: TRBV29-1; j_gene: TRBJ1-2; d_gene: -; CDR3aa: CSGSNQTYGYTF; CDR3nt: TGCAGCGGTTCCAACCAGACCTATGGCTACACCTTC
abundance: -; len: 14; v_gene: TRBV9; j_gene: TRBJ1-5; d_gene: -; CDR3aa: CASSADSYDQPQHF; CDR3nt: TGTGCCAGCAGCGCGGACAGTTATGATCAGCCCCAGCATTTT
abundance: -; len: 13; v_gene: TRBV11-3; j_gene: TRBJ2-1; d_gene: TRBD1; CDR3aa: CASSDDRADEQFF; CDR3nt: TGTGCCAGCAGCGATGACAGGGCAGATGAGCAGTTCTTC
abundance: few; len: 15; v_gene: TRBV6-2/TRBV6-3; j_gene: TRBJ1-6; d_gene: TRBD1; CDR3aa: CASRATGGRNSPLHF; CDR3nt: TGTGCCAGCAGAGCGACAGGGGGTCGTAATTCACCCCTCCACTTT
abundance: many; len: 12; v_gene: TRBV29-1; j_gene: TRBJ2-5; d_gene: -; CDR3aa: CSVVDRGETQYF; CDR3nt: TGCAGCGTTGTGGACAGAGGAGAGACCCAGTACTTC
abundance: -; len: 15; v_gene: TRBV6-5; j_gene: TRBJ1-2; d_gene: -; CDR3aa: CASSYGGQGMDGYTF; CDR3nt: TGTGCCAGCAGTTACGGGGGCCAAGGGATGGATGGCTACACCTTC
abundance: -; len: 15; v_gene: TRBV4-2; j_gene: TRBJ1-5; d_gene: TRBD1; CDR3aa: CASSQGQGSNQPQHF; CDR3nt: TGTGCCAGCAGCCAGGGACAGGGCAGCAATCAGCCCCAGCATTTT
abundance: many; len: 14; v_gene: TRBV29-1; j_gene: TRBJ2-1; d_gene: -; CDR3aa: CSFRLTDSYNEQFF; CDR3nt: TGCAGCTTCCGACTTACTGACTCCTACAATGAGCAGTTCTTC
abundance: -; len: 15; v_gene: TRBV6-2/TRBV6-3; j_gene: TRBJ2-3; d_gene: -; CDR3aa: CASSYKGLSTDTQYF; CDR3nt: TGTGCCAGCAGTTACAAGGGACTCAGCACAGATACGCAGTATTTT
abundance: -; len: 14; v_gene: TRBV27; j_gene: TRBJ2-1; d_gene: TRBD2; CDR3aa: CASHVAGGPHEQFF; CDR3nt: TGTGCCAGTCATGTAGCGGGGGGGCCTCATGAGCAGTTCTTC
abundance: -; len: 15; v_gene: TRBV4-1; j_gene: TRBJ2-5; d_gene: TRBD1; CDR3aa: CASSQRQGAGVTQYF; CDR3nt: TGCGCCAGCAGCCAGAGGCAGGGGGCAGGGGTGACCCAGTACTTC
abundance: few; len: 15; v_gene: TRBV12-3/TRBV12-4; j_gene: TRBJ2-1; d_gene: TRBD2; CDR3aa: CASSPSGGDGNEQFF; CDR3nt: TGTGCCAGCAGTCCTAGCGGGGGGGATGGCAATGAGCAGTTCTTC
abundance: few; len: 14; v_gene: TRBV5-4; j_gene: TRBJ2-7; d_gene: -; CDR3aa: CASTRGGGPLEQYF; CDR3nt: TGTGCCAGCACCCGCGGCGGGGGCCCGTTAGAGCAGTACTTC
abundance: many; len: 16; v_gene: TRBV7-9; j_gene: TRBJ2-2; d_gene: TRBD1; CDR3aa: CASSTGQGKYTGELFF; CDR3nt: TGTGCCAGCAGCACAGGACAGGGGAAGTACACCGGGGAGCTGTTTTTT
abundance: -; len: 15; v_gene: TRBV12-3/TRBV12-4; j_gene: TRBJ2-3; d_gene: -; CDR3aa: CASSLSIQGPDTQYF; CDR3nt: TGTGCCAGCAGTTTGTCGATCCAGGGGCCAGATACGCAGTATTTT
abundance: -; len: 16; v_gene: TRBV10-2; j_gene: TRBJ2-2; d_gene: TRBD2; CDR3aa: CASSGRTSENTGELFF; CDR3nt: TGCGCCAGCAGTGGACGGACTAGCGAGAACACCGGGGAGCTGTTTTTT
abundance: -; len: 12; v_gene: TRBV7-9; j_gene: TRBJ1-1; d_gene: -; CDR3aa: CASSSTVPEAFF; CDR3nt: TGTGCCAGCAGCTCGACGGTTCCTGAAGCTTTCTTT
abundance: -; len: 16; v_gene: TRBV18; j_gene: TRBJ2-3; d_gene: TRBD1; CDR3aa: CASSPSGTGGSDTQYF; CDR3nt: TGTGCCAGCTCACCCTCCGGGACAGGGGGCTCAGATACGCAGTATTTT
abundance: many; len: 14; v_gene: TRBV5-1; j_gene: TRBJ1-1; d_gene: -; CDR3aa: CASSLYGSNTEAFF; CDR3nt: TGCGCCAGCAGCTTATACGGTTCGAACACTGAAGCTTTCTTT
abundance: many; len: 13; v_gene: TRBV12-3/TRBV12-4; j_gene: TRBJ2-4; d_gene: -; CDR3aa: CASSLDSKNIQYF; CDR3nt: TGTGCCAGCAGTTTAGACAGCAAAAACATTCAGTACTTC
abundance: few; len: 14; v_gene: TRBV6-2/TRBV6-3; j_gene: TRBJ2-1; d_gene: -; CDR3aa: CASSYVGSYNEQFF; CDR3nt: TGTGCCAGCAGTTACGTTGGCTCCTACAATGAGCAGTTCTTC
abundance: -; len: 13; v_gene: TRBV12-3/TRBV12-4; j_gene: TRBJ1-1; d_gene: TRBD1; CDR3aa: CASKGAGGTEAFF; CDR3nt: TGTGCCAGCAAGGGGGCAGGGGGCACTGAAGCTTTCTTT
abundance: few; len: 14; v_gene: TRBV7-9; j_gene: TRBJ1-1; d_gene: -; CDR3aa: CASSPLEQGPEAFF; CDR3nt: TGTGCCAGCAGCCCTCTGGAGCAGGGGCCTGAAGCTTTCTTT
abundance: few; len: 13; v_gene: TRBV15; j_gene: TRBJ2-7; d_gene: -; CDR3aa: CATSRGGRAEQYF; CDR3nt: TGTGCCACCAGCAGAGGAGGCCGGGCTGAGCAGTACTTC
abundance: -; len: 17; v_gene: TRBV6-6; j_gene: TRBJ1-5; d_gene: TRBD1; CDR3aa: CASSYYGQGAGNQPQHF; CDR3nt: TGTGCCAGCAGTTACTACGGACAGGGGGCAGGCAATCAGCCCCAGCATTTT
abundance: few; len: 16; v_gene: TRBV5-1; j_gene: TRBJ2-3; d_gene: TRBD1; CDR3aa: CASSFGDRGLSDTQYF; CDR3nt: TGCGCCAGCAGCTTTGGGGACAGGGGGCTCTCAGATACGCAGTATTTT
abundance: -; len: 12; v_gene: TRBV10-3; j_gene: TRBJ1-2; d_gene: -; CDR3aa: CAIKLAGDGYTF; CDR3nt: TGTGCCATCAAATTGGCAGGAGATGGCTACACCTTC
abundance: -; len: 13; v_gene: TRBV4-2; j_gene: TRBJ2-6; d_gene: -; CDR3aa: CASSPGEANVLTF; CDR3nt: TGTGCCAGCAGCCCCGGAGAGGCCAACGTCCTGACTTTC
abundance: many; len: 16; v_gene: TRBV12-3/TRBV12-4; j_gene: TRBJ2-1; d_gene: TRBD2; CDR3aa: CASSRRTSGGHNEQFF; CDR3nt: TGTGCCAGCAGTAGACGGACTAGCGGGGGGCACAATGAGCAGTTCTTC
abundance: many; len: 14; v_gene: TRBV10-3; j_gene: TRBJ1-1; d_gene: -; CDR3aa: CAIRRVGLNTEAFF; CDR3nt: TGTGCCATCAGAAGGGTTGGCCTGAACACTGAAGCTTTCTTT
abundance: -; len: 16; v_gene: TRBV21-1; j_gene: TRBJ2-5; d_gene: -; CDR3aa: CASSSKRVVGAGTQYF; CDR3nt: -
abundance: few; len: 13; v_gene: TRBV11-2; j_gene: TRBJ2-7; d_gene: -; CDR3aa: CASRRGSTYEQYF; CDR3nt: TGTGCCAGCAGGAGGGGCTCCACCTACGAGCAGTACTTC